A selection of T cell receptor beta chains follows, all from one sample in a study of T-cell reconstitution after alpha-beta-depleted transplantation in children. Each CDR3 protein is one row after TCRdb ran MiXCR on the PCR reads. Of over 550,000 distinct CDR3 sequences in the sample, over 9.5% are singletons; the top ten hold 4%. Sequencing used PBMCs from the stem cell graft donor, obtained from the stem cell graft. These receptors were taken from a human donor who donated a stem cell graft to a child with acute myeloid leukemia. Each CDR3 is given with its conserved first and last residue. D genes are given only for firm matches. Clone size is stated in some rows and not others, as once, few, many or a class when expanded.

NA	TRBV5-5	TRBJ2-7	NA	TGTGCCAGCAGCTCGTCTCCCCGGCGGGCCTACGAGCAGTACTTC	CASSSSPRRAYEQYF
many	TRBV12-3/TRBV12-4	TRBJ2-3	TRBD2	TGTGCCAGCACCCTAGCGGGGTCTAGCACAGATACGCAGTATTTT	CASTLAGSSTDTQYF
few	TRBV5-4	TRBJ2-1	TRBD1	TGTGCCAGCAGCTCCCGGGACAGGGTTATGAATGAGCAGTTCTTC	CASSSRDRVMNEQFF
many	TRBV12-3/TRBV12-4	TRBJ2-2	TRBD2	TGTGCCAGCAGGCAGGGAGGGACTAGTACCAGAGCGGAGCTGTTTTTT	CASRQGGTSTRAELFF
many	TRBV18	TRBJ2-5	NA	TGTGCCAGCTCACCATCGCAAGAGACCCAGTACTTC	CASSPSQETQYF
few	TRBV29-1	TRBJ2-7	NA	TGCAGCGTTTTAACCGGGACGGACTACGAGCAGTACTTC	CSVLTGTDYEQYF
many	TRBV5-1	TRBJ2-1	NA	TGCGCCAGCAGCCCCCTTCCGGGAGCGTTTGAGCAGTTCTTC	CASSPLPGAFEQFF
few	TRBV2	TRBJ2-1	NA	TGTGCCAGCAGGAGAGTGCAGGGATCCTACAATGAGCAGTTCTTC	CASRRVQGSYNEQFF
many	TRBV29-1	TRBJ2-2	TRBD2	TGCAGCGCCGCCGGGACTATTGAGGGAAGGCGGAACACCGGGGAGCTGTTTTTT	CSAAGTIEGRRNTGELFF
few	TRBV9	TRBJ2-7	TRBD2	TGTGCCAGCAGCGTTAACTCTAGCGGGATACCATCCTACGAGCAGTACTTC	CASSVNSSGIPSYEQYF
few	TRBV19	TRBJ1-5	NA	TGTGGCTTGTCCGGGGGCTGGGGTCAGCCCCAGCATTTT	CGLSGGWGQPQHF
few	TRBV6-1	TRBJ1-1	NA	TGTGCCAGCAGTGTGGAGGGTAGAACTGAAGCTTTCTTT	CASSVEGRTEAFF
few	TRBV7-9	TRBJ2-3	TRBD2	TGTGCCAGCAGCTCACTAGCGGGAATCGGGGATACGCAGTATTTT	CASSSLAGIGDTQYF
NA	TRBV27	TRBJ2-1	TRBD2	TGTGCCAGCAGACCGGGGGGGGCGGGAGCCTTCTACAATGAGCAGTTCTTC	CASRPGGAGAFYNEQFF
few	TRBV20-1	TRBJ2-1	NA	TGCAGTGCTAGGTACTCAAGCCCCTACAATGAGCAGTTCTTC	CSARYSSPYNEQFF